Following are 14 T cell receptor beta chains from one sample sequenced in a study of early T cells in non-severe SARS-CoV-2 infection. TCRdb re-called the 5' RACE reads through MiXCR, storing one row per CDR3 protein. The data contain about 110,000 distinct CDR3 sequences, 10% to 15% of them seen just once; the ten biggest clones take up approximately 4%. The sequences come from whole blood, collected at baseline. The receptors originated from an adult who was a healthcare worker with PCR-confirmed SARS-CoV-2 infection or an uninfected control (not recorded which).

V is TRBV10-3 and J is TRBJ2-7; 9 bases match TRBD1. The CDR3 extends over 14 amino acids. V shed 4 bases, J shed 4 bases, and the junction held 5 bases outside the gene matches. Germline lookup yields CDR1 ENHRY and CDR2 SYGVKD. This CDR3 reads CAISGGGQGYEQYF. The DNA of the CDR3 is TGTGCCATCAGTGGGGGCGGACAGGGGTACGAGCAGTACTTC.

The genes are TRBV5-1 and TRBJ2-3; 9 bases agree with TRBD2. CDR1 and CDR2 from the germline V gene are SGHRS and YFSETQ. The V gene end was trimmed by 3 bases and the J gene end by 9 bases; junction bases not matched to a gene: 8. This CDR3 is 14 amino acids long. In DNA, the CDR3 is TGCGCCAGCAGCTATAGCGGGGGAGGAGAGACGCAGTATTTT. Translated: CASSYSGGGETQYF.

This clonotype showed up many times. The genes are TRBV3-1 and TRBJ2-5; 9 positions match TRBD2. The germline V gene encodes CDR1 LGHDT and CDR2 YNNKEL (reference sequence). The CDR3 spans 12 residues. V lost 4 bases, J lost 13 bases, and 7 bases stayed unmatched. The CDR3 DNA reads TGTGCCAGCAGCCCTAAAGGGACTAGCCTGTACTTC. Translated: CASSPKGTSLYF.

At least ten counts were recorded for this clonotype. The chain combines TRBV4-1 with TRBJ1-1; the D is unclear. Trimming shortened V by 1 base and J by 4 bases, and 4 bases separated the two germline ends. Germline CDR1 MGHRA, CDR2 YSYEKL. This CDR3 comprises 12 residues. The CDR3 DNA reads TGCGCCAGCAGCCAAGTATCCACTGAAGCTTTCTTT. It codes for CASSQVSTEAFF.

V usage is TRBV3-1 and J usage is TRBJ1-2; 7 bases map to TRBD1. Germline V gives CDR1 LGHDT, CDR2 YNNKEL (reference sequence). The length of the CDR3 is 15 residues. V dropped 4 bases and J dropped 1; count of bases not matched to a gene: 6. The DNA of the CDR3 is TGTGCCAGCAGCCCATTGGACAGGAATAACTATGGCTACACCTTC. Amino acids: CASSPLDRNNYGYTF.

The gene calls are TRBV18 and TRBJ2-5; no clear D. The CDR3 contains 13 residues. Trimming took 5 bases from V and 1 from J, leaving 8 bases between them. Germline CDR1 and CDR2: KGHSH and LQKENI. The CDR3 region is CASSYTLQETQYF. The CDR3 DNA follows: TGTGCCAGCTCATATACCCTCCAAGAGACCCAGTACTTC.

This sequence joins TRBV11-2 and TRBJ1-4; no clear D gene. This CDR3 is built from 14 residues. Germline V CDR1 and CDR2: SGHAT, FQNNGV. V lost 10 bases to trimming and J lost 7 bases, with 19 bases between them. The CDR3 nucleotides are TGTGCCATCAAGAACGCGAGGGAGAGTGAAAAACTGTTTTTT. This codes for CAIKNARESEKLFF.

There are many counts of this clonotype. CDR3 nucleotides: TGCGCCAGCAGCTCCGGAACTAGCGGGAGTAGAAATGAGCAGTTCTTC. It specifies CASSSGTSGSRNEQFF. The chain uses TRBV5-1 and TRBJ2-1, with TRBD2 matching 11 bases. This CDR3 region has 16 residues. CDR1 and CDR2 from the germline V gene are SGHRS and YFSETQ. V shed 3 bases, J shed 7 bases, and the junction held 9 bases outside the gene matches.

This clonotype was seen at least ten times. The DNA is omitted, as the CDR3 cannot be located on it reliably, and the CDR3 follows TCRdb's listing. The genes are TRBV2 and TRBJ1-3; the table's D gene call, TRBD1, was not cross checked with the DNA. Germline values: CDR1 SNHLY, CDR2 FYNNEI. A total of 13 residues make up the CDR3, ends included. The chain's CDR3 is CASILDRGDTIYF.

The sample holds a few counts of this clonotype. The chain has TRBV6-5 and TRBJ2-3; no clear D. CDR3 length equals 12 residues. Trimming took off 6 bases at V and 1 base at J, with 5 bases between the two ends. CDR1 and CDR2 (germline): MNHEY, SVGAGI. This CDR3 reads CASRTGTDTQYF. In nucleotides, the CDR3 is TGTGCCAGCAGGACGGGCACAGATACGCAGTATTTT.

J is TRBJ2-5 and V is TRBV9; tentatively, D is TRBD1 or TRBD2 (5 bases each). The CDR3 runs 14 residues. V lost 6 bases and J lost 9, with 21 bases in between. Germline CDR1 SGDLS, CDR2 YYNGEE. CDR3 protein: CASNQADFTGPQYF. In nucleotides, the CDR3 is TGTGCCAGCAATCAAGCGGACTTCACAGGTCCCCAGTACTTC.

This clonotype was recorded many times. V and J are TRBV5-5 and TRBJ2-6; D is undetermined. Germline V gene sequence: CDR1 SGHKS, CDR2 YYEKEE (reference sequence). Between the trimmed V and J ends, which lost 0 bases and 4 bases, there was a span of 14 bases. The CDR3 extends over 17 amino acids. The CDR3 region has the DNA TGTGCCAGCAGCTTGGACGGTAGGGCAGCCGGGGCCAACGTCCTGACTTTC. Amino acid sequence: CASSLDGRAAGANVLTF.

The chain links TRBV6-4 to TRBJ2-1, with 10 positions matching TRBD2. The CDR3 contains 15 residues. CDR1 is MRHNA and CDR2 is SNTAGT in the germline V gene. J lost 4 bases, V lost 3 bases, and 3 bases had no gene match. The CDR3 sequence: CASSEAGGPYNEQFF. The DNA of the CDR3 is TGTGCCAGCAGTGAAGCGGGGGGGCCTTACAATGAGCAGTTCTTC.

The CDR3 DNA reads as TGCAGCGTTGAGCGGGAGGGCCTAAGGGATACGCAGTATTTT. It specifies CSVEREGLRDTQYF. This chain connects TRBV29-1 to TRBJ2-3; 9 nucleotides agree with TRBD2. Unmatched junction bases numbered 7, after V lost 3 bases and J lost 6 bases. Germline loops: CDR1 SQVTM, CDR2 ANQGSEA. This CDR3 comprises 14 residues.